This T cell receptor (beta chain) appears in the sequencing data of a study of persistence of HIV-infected CD4 T cells. Anti-CD3/anti-CD28 beads served as a nonspecific positive control stimulus. CD4+ T cells upregulating both CD40 ligand and CD69 were sorted as responding cells. PBMCs were depleted of CD8+ T cells before stimulation. For around 19 hours, CD8-depleted PBMCs received anti-CD28/CD49d costimulation, a CD40-blocking antibody and enfuvirtide. A note on this clone: The target antigen is unknown.

The libraries were made with immunoSEQ version 4 in survey mode. Genomic DNA was diluted to around 10 ng/uL, up to 1 ug per sample. Some clones are missing from TCRdb's copy, which holds only in-frame ones; the method was immunoSEQ multiplex PCR. The sample shows 35,000 to 45,000 clones, about nine tenths of them seen only once. Regarding the study as a whole: The rare CMV-responding cells with HIV-1 proviruses were not separately TCR-sequenced.

V gave up 6 bases and J gave up 4 bases; unmatched junction bases: 9. Per the germline V gene, CDR1 is ENHRY and CDR2 is SYGVKD. This CDR3 comprises 15 residues. The specimen was CD4+ T cells sorted from PBMCs after approximately 19-hour stimulation, collected from a patient who received antiretroviral therapy. This TCR derives from an adult man with HIV who was CMV-seropositive. The genes are TRBV10-3 and TRBJ1-5; 7 bases match TRBD1. The CDR3 DNA reads TGTGCCATCAGAGGCGGTGACAGGGAAAATCAGCCCCAGCATTTT. It specifies CAIRGGDRENQPQHF.